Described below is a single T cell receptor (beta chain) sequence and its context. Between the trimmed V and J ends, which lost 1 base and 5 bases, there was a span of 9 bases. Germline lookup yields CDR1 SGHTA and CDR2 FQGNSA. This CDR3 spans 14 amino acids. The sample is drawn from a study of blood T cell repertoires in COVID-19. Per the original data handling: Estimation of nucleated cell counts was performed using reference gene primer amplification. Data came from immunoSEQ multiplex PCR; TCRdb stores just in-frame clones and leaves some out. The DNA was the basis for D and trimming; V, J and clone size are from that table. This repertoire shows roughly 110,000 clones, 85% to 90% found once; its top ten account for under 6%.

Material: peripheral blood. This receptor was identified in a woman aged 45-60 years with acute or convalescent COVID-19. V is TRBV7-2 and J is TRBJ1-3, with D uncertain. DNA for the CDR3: TGTGCCAGCAGCTTAGGAGGTATAAGAAACACCATATATTTT. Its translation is CASSLGGIRNTIYF. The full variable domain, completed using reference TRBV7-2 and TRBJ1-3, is GAGVSQSPSNKVTEKGKDVELRCDPISGHTALYWYRQSLGQGLEFLIYFQGNSAPDKSGLPSDRFSAERTGGSVSTLTIQRTQQEDSAVYLCASSLGGIRNTIYFGEGSWLTVV.